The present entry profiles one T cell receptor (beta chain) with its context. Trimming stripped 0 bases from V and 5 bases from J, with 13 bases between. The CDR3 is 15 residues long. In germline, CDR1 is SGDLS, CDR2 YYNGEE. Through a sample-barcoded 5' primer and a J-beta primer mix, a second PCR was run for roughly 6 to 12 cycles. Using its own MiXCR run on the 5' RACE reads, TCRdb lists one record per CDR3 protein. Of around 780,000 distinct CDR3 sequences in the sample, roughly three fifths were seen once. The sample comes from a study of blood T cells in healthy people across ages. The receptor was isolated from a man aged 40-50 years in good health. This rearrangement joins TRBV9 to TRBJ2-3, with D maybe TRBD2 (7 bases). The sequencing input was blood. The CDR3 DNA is TGTGCCAGCAGCGTAGCTGCGGGGGCAAAAGATACGCAGTATTTT. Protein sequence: CASSVAAGAKDTQYF.